The clone carrying this TCR beta chain was observed a few times. This entry is derived from a study of blood T cells in healthy people across ages. This CDR3 contains 13 residues. V was pared by 6 bases and J by 2 bases, with 14 bases between. CDR1 is DFQATT, CDR2 SNEGSKA, per germline (reference sequence). It was with a sample-barcoded 5' primer and a J-beta primer mix that a second PCR of roughly 7 to 12 cycles was run. A single record per CDR3 protein comes from TCRdb applying MiXCR to the 5' RACE reads. The table lists roughly 800,000 distinct CDR3 sequences, less than 70% of them singletons. This receptor was obtained from a man at least 80 years old in good health. The chain links TRBV20-1 to TRBJ2-7, with D possibly called TRBD1 or TRBD2 (5 bases each). The sequencing input was blood. CDR3 nucleotide sequence: TGCAGTGCCCCCGGGACGGAGACCTACGAGCAGTACTTC. This gives the protein CSAPGTETYEQYF.